This is a list of T cell receptor beta chains from one sample in a study of blood T cells in healthy people across ages. TCRdb re-derived calls from the 5' RACE reads in MiXCR, one entry per CDR3 protein. The sample consists of 1.5 million to 2 million distinct CDR3 sequences, less than 50% of them appearing once. The sample was blood. The receptor source for this set is a woman aged 40 to 50 in good health. The CDR3 runs from the conserved cysteine through the conserved F or W. The D gene is left open where the match is weak. Only some rows state a clone size, as once, few, many or a class for expanded clones.

TRBV5-1,TRBD2,NA,TRBJ2-3,CASSPRGESTDTQYF,TGCGCCAGCAGCCCACGGGGGGAGAGCACAGATACGCAGTATTTT
TRBV4-2,NA,NA,TRBJ1-2,CASSQEEARAGGYTF,TGTGCCAGTAGCCAAGAGGAGGCCAGGGCGGGTGGCTACACCTTC
TRBV20-1,NA,once,TRBJ2-7,CSADYGGRVNEQYF,TGCAGTGCTGATTACGGGGGGCGGGTCAATGAGCAGTACTTC
TRBV4-1,NA,few,TRBJ2-2,CASSQESRIGELFF,TGCGCCAGCAGCCAAGAGAGTCGAATTGGGGAGCTGTTTTTT
TRBV20-1,TRBD2,NA,TRBJ2-3,CSARFSTSGERTDTQYF,TGCAGTGCTCGATTCTCGACTAGCGGGGAACGCACAGATACGCAGTATTTT
TRBV4-2,TRBD2,NA,TRBJ2-5,CAGSQDISSGAQETQYF,TGTGCCGGCAGCCAAGATATTTCTAGCGGGGCTCAAGAGACCCAGTACTTC
TRBV5-5,TRBD1,NA,TRBJ2-7,CASSLGTGLRIHEQYF,TGTGCCAGCAGCTTAGGGACAGGACTCAGGATCCACGAGCAGTACTTC
TRBV15,NA,few,TRBJ1-2,CATSRDLGKWGYGYTF,TGTGCCACCAGCAGAGATTTGGGCAAATGGGGCTATGGCTACACCTTC
TRBV3-1,NA,few,TRBJ2-3,CASSPWRGAVTDTQYF,TGTGCCAGCAGCCCATGGCGGGGTGCGGTCACAGATACGCAGTATTTT
TRBV5-1,TRBD1,NA,TRBJ2-1,CASSSPGGSDNEQFF,TGCGCCAGCAGTTCACCAGGGGGCTCGGACAATGAGCAGTTCTTC
TRBV9,TRBD1,NA,TRBJ1-6,CASSVVGGDSPLHF,TGTGCCAGCAGCGTAGTAGGGGGCGATTCACCCCTCCACTTT
TRBV28,NA,NA,TRBJ2-4,CASSSRQLAKNIQYF,TGTGCCAGCAGCAGTAGACAGTTAGCCAAAAACATTCAGTACTTC
TRBV24-1,NA,NA,TRBJ2-3,CATSRGQTVTDTQYF,TGTGCCACCAGCAGAGGACAGACAGTCACAGATACGCAGTATTTT
TRBV6-1,TRBD1,few,TRBJ2-5,CASESGTGIERWRETQYF,TGTGCCAGCGAGTCGGGGACAGGCATCGAAAGGTGGAGAGAGACCCAGTACTTC
TRBV20-1,NA,few,TRBJ2-7,CSARRPDLYEQYF,TGCAGTGCTCGCCGACCAGACCTCTACGAGCAGTACTTC
TRBV28,NA,many,TRBJ1-5,CASSLRESNQPQHF,TGTGCCAGCAGTTTAAGAGAGAGCAATCAGCCCCAGCATTTT
TRBV4-1,NA,NA,TRBJ2-6,CASSQGFGCSGANVLTF,TGCGCCAGCAGCCAAGGCTTTGGGTGCTCTGGGGCCAACGTCCTGACTTTC
TRBV20-1,NA,NA,TRBJ1-2,CSANTGRLGYTF,TGCAGTGCTAATACAGGGAGGCTCGGCTACACCTTC
TRBV5-1,TRBD1,NA,TRBJ2-5,CASSQDIDRESLGTQYF,TGCGCCAGCAGCCAAGACATCGACAGGGAGAGCCTAGGGACCCAGTACTTC
TRBV7-2,NA,NA,TRBJ1-6,CASRLGGVSVGNSPLHF,TGTGCCAGCAGATTGGGAGGGGTTAGTGTGGGAAATTCACCCCTCCACTTT
TRBV3-1,TRBD1,NA,TRBJ1-5,CASSQDRGGQSNQPQHF,TGTGCCAGCAGCCAAGATAGGGGGGGACAGAGCAATCAGCCCCAGCATTTT
TRBV20-1,TRBD1,few,TRBJ2-7,CSATGQALYEQYF,TGCAGTGCTACGGGACAGGCCCTCTACGAGCAGTACTTC
TRBV7-2,NA,few,TRBJ2-3,CASSFFSYTDTQYF,TGTGCCAGCAGCTTTTTCTCTTACACAGATACGCAGTATTTT
TRBV7-8,NA,few,TRBJ2-4,CASSLATELAKNIQYF,TGTGCCAGCAGCTTAGCGACAGAATTAGCCAAAAACATTCAGTACTTC
TRBV6-2/TRBV6-3,NA,NA,TRBJ1-5,CASSYSRQVWRQPQHF,TGTGCCAGCAGTTACTCAAGACAGGTCTGGAGACAGCCCCAGCATTTT
TRBV20-1,TRBD2,NA,TRBJ2-6,CSARGRGGSGANVLTF,TGCAGTGCTAGAGGACGGGGGGGTTCAGGGGCCAACGTCCTGACTTTC
TRBV29-1,NA,NA,TRBJ1-5,CSVGGGMGNQLQHF,TGCAGCGTTGGAGGGGGAATGGGCAATCAGCTCCAGCATTTT
TRBV7-2,TRBD2,NA,TRBJ2-5,CASSLGHKAGVLQETQYF,TGTGCCAGCAGCTTAGGTCATAAAGCGGGGGTGCTCCAAGAGACCCAGTACTTC
TRBV7-9,NA,NA,TRBJ2-1,CASVVIRLSSYNEQFF,TGTGCCAGCGTTGTTATACGGTTGAGCTCCTACAATGAGCAGTTCTTC
TRBV6-2/TRBV6-3,TRBD2,NA,TRBJ2-1,CASSYGRGGPNEQFF,TGTGCCAGCAGTTATGGGCGGGGGGGCCCCAATGAGCAGTTCTTC
TRBV24-1,NA,NA,TRBJ2-7,CATRKGDSYERYF,TGTGCCACCAGGAAGGGCGATTCGTACGAGCGGTACTTC
TRBV6-2/TRBV6-3,NA,NA,TRBJ2-6,CASSYGRTVGANVLTF,TGTGCCAGCAGTTACGGGAGGACAGTTGGGGCCAACGTCCTGACTTTC
TRBV3-1,NA,NA,TRBJ2-3,CASSITWGSQYF,TGTGCCAGCAGCATAACGTGGGGCAGCCAGTATTTT
TRBV19,NA,NA,TRBJ2-3,CASGPSGSTDTQYF,TGTGCTTCGGGACCGAGCGGGAGCACAGATACGCAGTATTTT
TRBV27,TRBD1,NA,TRBJ2-7,CASSFSGTGLGVEQYF,TGTGCCAGCAGTTTTTCTGGGACAGGGTTGGGGGTCGAGCAGTACTTC
TRBV9,NA,NA,TRBJ2-5,CASSGADWNQETQYF,TGTGCCAGCAGCGGCGCCGACTGGAACCAAGAGACCCAGTACTTC